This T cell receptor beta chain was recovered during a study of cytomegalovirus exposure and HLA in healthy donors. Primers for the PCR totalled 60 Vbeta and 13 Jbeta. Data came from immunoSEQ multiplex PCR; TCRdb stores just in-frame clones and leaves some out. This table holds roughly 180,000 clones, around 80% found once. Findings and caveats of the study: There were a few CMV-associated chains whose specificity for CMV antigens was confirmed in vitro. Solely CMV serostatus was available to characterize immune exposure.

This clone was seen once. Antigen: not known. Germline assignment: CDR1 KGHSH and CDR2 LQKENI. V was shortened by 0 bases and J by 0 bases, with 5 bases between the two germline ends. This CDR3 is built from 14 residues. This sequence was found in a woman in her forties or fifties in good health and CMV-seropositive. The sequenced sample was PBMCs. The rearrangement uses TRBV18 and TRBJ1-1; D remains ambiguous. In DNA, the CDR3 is TGTGCCAGCTCACCACCGTCAGTGAACACTGAAGCTTTCTTT. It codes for CASSPPSVNTEAFF.